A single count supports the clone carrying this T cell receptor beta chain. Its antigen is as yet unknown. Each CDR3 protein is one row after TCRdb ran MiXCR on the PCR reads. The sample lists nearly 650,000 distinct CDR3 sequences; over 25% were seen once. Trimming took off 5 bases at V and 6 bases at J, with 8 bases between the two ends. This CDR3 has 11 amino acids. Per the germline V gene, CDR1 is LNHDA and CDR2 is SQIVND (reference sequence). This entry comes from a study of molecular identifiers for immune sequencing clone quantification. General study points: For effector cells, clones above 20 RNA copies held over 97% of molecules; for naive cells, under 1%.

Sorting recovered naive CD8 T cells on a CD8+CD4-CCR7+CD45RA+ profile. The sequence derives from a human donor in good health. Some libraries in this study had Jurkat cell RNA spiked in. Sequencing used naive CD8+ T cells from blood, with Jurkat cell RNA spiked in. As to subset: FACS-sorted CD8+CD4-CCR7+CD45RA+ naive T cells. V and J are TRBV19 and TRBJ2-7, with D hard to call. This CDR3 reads CASSSYCEQYF. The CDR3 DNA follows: TGTGCCAGTAGTTCTTACTGCGAGCAGTACTTC.